A single sample gave rise to the 25 T cell receptor beta chains below, sequenced in a study of blood T cell repertoires in COVID-19. Only in-frame clones appear in the TCRdb table, and some are missing; sequencing was by immunoSEQ multiplex PCR. Of roughly 200,000 clones in the sample, about 88% were seen once. The sequenced sample was peripheral blood. The origin of the receptors is a man aged 50-60 years with COVID-19, enrolled during active disease.

The V call is TRBV19, the J call TRBJ2-3, with 12 positions matching TRBD2. The CDR3 is 17 amino acids. Germline CDR1 LNHDA, CDR2 SQIVND (reference sequence). The J segment lost 2 bases and the V segment lost 5 bases, leaving 8 bases of the junction unmatched. CDR3: CASSPQRLAGATDTQYF. CDR3 nucleotide sequence: TGTGCCAGTAGTCCACAAAGACTAGCGGGAGCCACAGATACGCAGTATTTT.

The J gene is TRBJ1-2, the V gene TRBV20-1; TRBD1 is a possible D gene (6 bases). The CDR3 contains 10 residues. Germline lookup yields CDR1 DFQATT and CDR2 SNEGSKA (reference sequence). CDR3 sequence: CRAGDLGYTF. The CDR3 region has the DNA TGCAGGGCAGGGGATCTTGGCTACACCTTC.

The V call is TRBV4-1, the J call TRBJ2-7; 10 nucleotides align to TRBD1. In germline, CDR1 is MGHRA, CDR2 YSYEKL. The CDR3 consists of 16 residues. The V segment lost 0 bases and the J segment 5 bases; nucleotides outside the gene matches: 7. The CDR3: CASSQESRDRGHEQYF. The CDR3 region has the DNA TGCGCCAGCAGCCAAGAAAGTAGGGACAGGGGTCACGAGCAGTACTTC.

This clone has just one count. The same CDR3 is also encoded by other DNA sequences in this sample. The gene calls are TRBV7-9 and TRBJ1-1; 8 positions agree with TRBD1. J gave up 3 bases and V 5 bases, and 2 bases lay outside the gene matches. CDR3 size: 13 residues. Per the germline V gene, CDR1 is SEHNR and CDR2 is FQNEAQ (reference sequence). The CDR3 DNA reads as TGTGCCAGCAGCCTACAGGGGGACACTGAAGCTTTCTTT. Its translation: CASSLQGDTEAFF.

This chain joins TRBV10-3 and TRBJ1-2; the D is unclear. The ends were cut back, 3 bases at V and 6 bases at J, with 5 bases in the middle. CDR1 is ENHRY and CDR2 is SYGVKD in the germline V gene. CDR3 length: 11 residues. CDR3 DNA sequence: TGTGCCATCAGTGACCTCGATGGCTACACCTTC. This gives the protein CAISDLDGYTF.

CDR3 DNA: TGTGCCAGCAGCTTAGCGGCCCTTTCTAGCGGGAGTCGTACCGGGGAGCTGTTTTTT. Translating gives CASSLAALSSGSRTGELFF. The chain uses TRBV7-2 and TRBJ2-2, with TRBD2 matching over 10 bases. J was trimmed by 5 bases and V by 0 bases; bases with no gene match: 12. This CDR3 is 19 amino acids long. CDR1 and CDR2 from the germline V gene are SGHTA and FQGNSA.

The DNA of the CDR3 is TGTGCCAGCAGTCTGATAGGGGCGAACACCGGGGAGCTGTTTTTT. The encoded protein is CASSLIGANTGELFF. The chain combines TRBV27 with TRBJ2-2; possible D gene TRBD1, 5 bases. Germline V gives CDR1 MNHEY, CDR2 SMNVEV (reference sequence). The V and J ends lost 5 bases and 0 bases respectively, with 10 bases between them. CDR3 length: 15 amino acids.

The chain combines TRBV29-1 with TRBJ1-4, with D possibly TRBD1 on 6 matching bases. Germline assignment: CDR1 SQVTM and CDR2 ANQGSEA. Trimming removed 7 bases at V and 11 bases at J, with 14 bases between. The CDR3 has 11 amino acids. The CDR3 loop reads CSAWTEQKLFF. DNA of the CDR3: TGCAGCGCCTGGACAGAACAGAAACTGTTTTTT.

The chain joins TRBV27 to TRBJ2-3, with 10 positions matching TRBD2. The CDR3 is made up of 15 amino acids. CDR1 MNHEY and CDR2 SMNVEV come from the germline V gene (reference sequence). The ends lost 6 bases at V and 5 bases at J; junction bases unmatched: 8. Here the CDR3 reads CASRTLAGEGDTQYF. Here the CDR3 DNA reads TGTGCCAGCAGAACCCTAGCGGGGGAAGGAGATACGCAGTATTTT.

The genes are TRBV19 and TRBJ1-4; D uncertain. CDR3 length equals 13 residues. V was trimmed by 0 bases and J by 6 bases, leaving 5 bases between them. In germline, CDR1 is LNHDA, CDR2 SQIVND (reference sequence). The CDR3 here is CASSIDIHEKLFF. The CDR3 DNA follows: TGTGCCAGTAGTATAGACATCCATGAAAAACTGTTTTTT.

V gene TRBV4-1 combines with J gene TRBJ1-1, with D perhaps TRBD1 (5 bases). Germline V gives CDR1 MGHRA, CDR2 YSYEKL. Trimming stripped 4 bases from V and 7 bases from J, with 16 bases between. CDR3 size: 14 residues. This CDR3 reads CASSRTSREGEAFF. CDR3 nucleotides: TGCGCCAGCAGCCGAACCTCCAGGGAGGGTGAAGCTTTCTTT.

This chain connects TRBV27 to TRBJ2-2, with no clear D. Germline CDR1 is MNHEY and CDR2 is SMNVEV (reference sequence). The CDR3 runs 14 residues. Deletions cut 6 bases from V and 3 bases from J, with 11 bases between. CDR3 nucleotides: TGTGCCAGCAGCCGCGGATTAGACACCGGGGAGCTGTTTTTT. Translating it yields CASSRGLDTGELFF.

V gene TRBV10-3 combines with J gene TRBJ1-3; D unclear. The CDR3 loop spans 17 amino acids. Germline values: CDR1 ENHRY, CDR2 SYGVKD. Trimming took off 6 bases at V and 0 bases at J, with 18 bases between the two ends. The CDR3 bases are TGTGCCATCAGCGAAACTAATATAGGCCGCTCTGGAAACACCATATATTTT. Its translation is CAISETNIGRSGNTIYF.

Remarks on this clone: A read error may account for a junction end that differs from germline. The chain is built from TRBV7-2 and TRBJ2-7; 7 nucleotides agree with TRBD1. The CDR3 totals 15 residues. In germline, CDR1 is SGHTA, CDR2 FQGNSA. CDR3: CASSLDRARSYEQYF. The CDR3 DNA reads TGTGCCAGTAGCTTAGACAGGGCTCGCTCCTACGAGCAGTACTTC.

The genes are TRBV6-5 and TRBJ2-1; 10 bases are a match to TRBD1. Trimming cost V 6 bases and J 9 bases; bases outside gene matches: 2. The germline V gene encodes CDR1 MNHEY and CDR2 SVGAGI. The CDR3 extends over 12 amino acids. The chain's CDR3 is CASRRQGAEQFF. In DNA, the CDR3 is TGTGCCAGCAGAAGACAGGGGGCTGAGCAGTTCTTC.

This chain links TRBV9 with TRBJ2-1, with 9 nucleotides matching TRBD2. Germline-derived CDR1 and CDR2 are SGDLS and YYNGEE. V was clipped by 4 bases and J by 2 bases; unmatched bases: 4. This CDR3 has 15 residues. This chain's CDR3 is CASSLAGDPYNEQFF. The CDR3 DNA reads TGTGCCAGCAGCTTAGCGGGAGACCCCTACAATGAGCAGTTCTTC. Full variable domain (missing parts from reference TRBV9 and TRBJ2-1): DSGVTQTPKHLITATGQRVTLRCSPRSGDLSVYWYQQSLDQGLQFLIQYYNGEERAKGNILERFSAQQFPDLHSELNLSSLELGDSALYFCASSLAGDPYNEQFFGPGTRLTVL.

This chain connects TRBV5-6 to TRBJ1-2, with 9 bases that match TRBD1. V dropped 0 bases and J dropped 4; count of bases not matched to a gene: 7. CDR1 and CDR2 from the germline V gene are SGHDT and YYEEEE. The CDR3 is made up of 16 amino acids. The CDR3 DNA reads TGTGCCAGCAGCTTGGTCCCGGGACAGGGTCGCTATGGCTACACCTTC. Translating gives CASSLVPGQGRYGYTF.

The gene calls are TRBV5-4 and TRBJ2-6, with 13 bases matching TRBD2. The CDR3 runs to 18 residues. CDR1 SGHNT and CDR2 YYREEE come from the germline V gene (reference sequence). The trim removed 3 bases at V and 4 bases at J, leaving 7 bases unmatched. CDR3 coding DNA: TGTGCCAGCAGCTCGACTAGCGGGAGGCCCAGGGGGGCCAACGTCCTGACTTTC. Translation: CASSSTSGRPRGANVLTF.

The chain carries TRBV18 and TRBJ1-3; 8 bases fit TRBD1. The V gene end was trimmed by 3 bases and the J gene end by 4 bases; junction bases not matched to a gene: 20. The CDR3 loop spans 20 amino acids. Germline loops: CDR1 KGHSH, CDR2 LQKENI. The CDR3 reads CASSPHAVSEGQVSGNTIYF. CDR3 nucleotide sequence: TGTGCCAGCTCACCCCATGCTGTGAGTGAGGGACAGGTCTCGGGAAACACCATATATTTT.

V and J are TRBV5-1 and TRBJ2-3, with TRBD2 matching over 8 bases. CDR3 size: 17 residues. J was trimmed by 1 base and V by 1 base; bases with no gene match: 8. Germline-derived CDR1 and CDR2 are SGHRS and YFSETQ. CDR3 DNA: TGCGCCAGCAGCTTGCCCCTGCGGGGGGATGGCACAGATACGCAGTATTTT. This sequence encodes CASSLPLRGDGTDTQYF.

J is TRBJ2-6 and V is TRBV9, with D perhaps TRBD1 (6 bases). Germline V gene data show CDR1 as SGDLS and CDR2 as YYNGEE. Deletions cut 4 bases from V and 0 bases from J, with 17 bases between. The CDR3 runs 18 residues. Here the CDR3 DNA reads TGTGCCAGCAGCTCCAGACACACACAGGGCTCTGGGGCCAACGTCCTGACTTTC. Its translation: CASSSRHTQGSGANVLTF. The whole variable domain, filled in from reference TRBV9 and TRBJ2-6, reads DSGVTQTPKHLITATGQRVTLRCSPRSGDLSVYWYQQSLDQGLQFLIQYYNGEERAKGNILERFSAQQFPDLHSELNLSSLELGDSALYFCASSSRHTQGSGANVLTFGAGSRLTVL.

The genes are TRBV18 and TRBJ1-2; 7 nucleotides match TRBD1. The CDR3 extends over 14 amino acids. Germline V gene sequence: CDR1 KGHSH, CDR2 LQKENI. V dropped 6 bases and J dropped 4; count of bases not matched to a gene: 8. The CDR3 DNA reads TGTGCCAGCTCCCCGGAGGGACAGACCTATGGCTACACCTTC. Residues: CASSPEGQTYGYTF.

The table lists this clone with a count of one. The V call is TRBV27, the J call TRBJ1-1, with TRBD1 matching over 7 bases. Trimming removed 8 bases from V and 0 bases from J; junction bases left unmatched: 3. The germline CDR1 and CDR2 sequences are MNHEY and SMNVEV (reference sequence). This CDR3 region has 13 residues. CDR3 sequence (DNA): TGTGCCAGCGGGGGACAGATGAACACTGAAGCTTTCTTT. It translates to CASGGQMNTEAFF.

This sequence joins TRBV28 and TRBJ1-1; 8 bases align to TRBD1. Trimming cost V 3 bases and J 0 bases; bases outside gene matches: 3. CDR1 and CDR2 (germline): MDHEN, SYDVKM. This CDR3 comprises 15 residues. Here the CDR3 reads CASSLPGQVNTEAFF. The CDR3 DNA reads TGTGCCAGCAGTTTGCCGGGACAGGTGAACACTGAAGCTTTCTTT.

The chain recombines TRBV5-5 with TRBJ1-5; D perhaps matches TRBD1 (5 bases). CDR3 length equals 16 residues. The germline V gene has CDR1 SGHKS and CDR2 YYEKEE (reference sequence). Trimming pared 3 bases from V and 2 bases from J, leaving 15 bases between. CDR3 DNA sequence: TGTGCCAGCAGCTCACAGCAGGGTGCAGGCAATCAGCCCCAGCATTTT. It yields the protein CASSSQQGAGNQPQHF. The entire variable domain, with the rest obtained from reference TRBV5-5 and TRBJ1-5, is as follows: DAGVTQSPTHLIKTRGQQVTLRCSPISGHKSVSWYQQVLGQGPQFIFQYYEKEERGRGNFPDRFSARQFPNYSSELNVNALLLGDSALYLCASSSQQGAGNQPQHFGDGTRLSIL.